This TCR beta chain was captured by sequencing in a study of blood T cell repertoires in COVID-19 (dated by TCRdb to about 2020). Broadly, across the study: Collaborator samples came from the United States, Italy and Spain and covered acute and convalescent phases of COVID-19. The material from the prospective study consisted of cDNA or gDNA derived from T cells, B-cell-depleted T cells, or PBMCs. A de-identified subject ID, COVID-19 status, age in years and sex were almost always included in the sample metadata. The samples were drawn from the first 160 participants of the ongoing ImmuneRACE study and from some 1,300 subjects provided by 6 global collaborators. Deeply sampled blood TCRbeta repertoires from subjects exposed to, actively infected with, or recovered from COVID-19 were included in the dataset. The repertoires were released in a freely available public database meant as a resource for research on the immune response to SARS-CoV-2. HLA class I and class II types, where available, came from metadata supplied by the sample provider rather than from assay-based typing.

This clone was seen a single time. What antigen it recognizes has not been identified. No base quality information exists; no much larger clone differs at one position. What the research found in general, with its limitations: How much clinical and demographic metadata was included differed by source and by participant, and the metadata was provided uncurated.

The immunoSEQ Assay, a bias-controlled multiplex PCR, was used to amplify TCRbeta CDR3 regions from genomic DNA. As for the authors' bioinformatics: The number of nucleated cells in each sample was estimated by amplification of reference gene primers within the assay. To quantify the absolute abundance of each unique TCRbeta CDR3 rearrangement, sequence reads were collapsed and filtered. Productive Simpson clonality was computed per sample as the square root of Simpson's diversity index over productive rearrangements. Not all clones reach the TCRdb copy of this immuneACCESS table, which keeps in-frame sequences only. Checked studies attribute under half of the gap to unresolved V genes and leave the rest unexplained. That table gives V, J and clone size, and the DNA gave D and trimming. Within this sample are roughly 150,000 clones, with approximately 86% of them counted one time only. Clones ranked in the top ten supply about 2.5% of the sample.

Whole blood was collected in K2EDTA tubes by collaborating institutions according to the institutions' own protocols. Collaborator samples were shipped for TCRbeta analysis as frozen whole blood, isolated PBMCs, or DNA extracted from either sample type. The CDR1 and CDR2 encoded by the germline V gene (reference sequence) are LNHDA and SQIVND. Including cysteine and phenylalanine, the CDR3 has 19 amino acids. The kept DNA is CDR3 alone, 57 bases in frame from the first base. V lost 3 bases and J lost 0 bases, and the count of bases not matched to a germline gene is 13. This chain joins TRBV19 to TRBJ1-5, and TRBD1 aligns with 8 junction nucleotides. The TCR was taken from a woman in her sixties or seventies with acute or convalescent COVID-19. Sequenced material: peripheral blood. CDR3 protein: CASSITRGTGDYSNQPQHF. At the DNA level, the sequence is TGTGCCAGTAGTATTACTCGCGGGACAGGAGACTATAGCAATCAGCCCCAGCATTTT.